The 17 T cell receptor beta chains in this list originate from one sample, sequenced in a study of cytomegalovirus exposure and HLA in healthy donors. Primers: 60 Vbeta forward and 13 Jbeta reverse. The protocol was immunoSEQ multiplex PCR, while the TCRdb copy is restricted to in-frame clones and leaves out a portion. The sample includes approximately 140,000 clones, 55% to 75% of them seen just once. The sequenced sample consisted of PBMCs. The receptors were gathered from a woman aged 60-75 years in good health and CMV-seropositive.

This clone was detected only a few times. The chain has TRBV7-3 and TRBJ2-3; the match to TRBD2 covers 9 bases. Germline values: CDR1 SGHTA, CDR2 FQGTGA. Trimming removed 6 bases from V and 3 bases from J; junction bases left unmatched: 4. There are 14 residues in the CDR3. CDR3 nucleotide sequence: TGTGCCAGCAGTCTAGGACTAGCGACAGATACGCAGTATTTT. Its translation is CASSLGLATDTQYF.

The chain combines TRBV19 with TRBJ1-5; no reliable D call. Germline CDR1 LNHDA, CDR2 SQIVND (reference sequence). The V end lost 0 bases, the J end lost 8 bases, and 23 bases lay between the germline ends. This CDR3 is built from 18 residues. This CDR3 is CASSIDLLAARRGEPQHF. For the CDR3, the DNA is TGTGCCAGTAGTATAGATCTATTGGCGGCCAGGCGGGGAGAGCCCCAGCATTTT.

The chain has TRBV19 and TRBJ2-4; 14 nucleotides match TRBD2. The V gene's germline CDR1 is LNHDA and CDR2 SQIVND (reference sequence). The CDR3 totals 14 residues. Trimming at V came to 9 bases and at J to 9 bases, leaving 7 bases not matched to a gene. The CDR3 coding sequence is TGTGCCAGCTCGGGGACTAGCGGGAGTGTCATTCAGTACTTC. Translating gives CASSGTSGSVIQYF.

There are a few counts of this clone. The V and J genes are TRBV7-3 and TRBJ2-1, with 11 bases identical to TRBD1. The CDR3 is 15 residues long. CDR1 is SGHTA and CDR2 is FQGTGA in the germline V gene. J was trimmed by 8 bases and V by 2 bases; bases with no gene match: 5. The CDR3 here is CASSLSGQGVDEQFF. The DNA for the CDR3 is TGTGCCAGCAGCTTATCGGGACAGGGGGTTGATGAGCAGTTCTTC.

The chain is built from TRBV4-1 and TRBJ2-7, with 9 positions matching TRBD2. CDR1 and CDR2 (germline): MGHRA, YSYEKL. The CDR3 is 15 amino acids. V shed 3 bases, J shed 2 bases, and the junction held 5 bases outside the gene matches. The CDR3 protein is CASSQVSGGTYEQYF. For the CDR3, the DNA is TGCGCCAGCAGCCAGGTTAGCGGGGGAACCTACGAGCAGTACTTC.

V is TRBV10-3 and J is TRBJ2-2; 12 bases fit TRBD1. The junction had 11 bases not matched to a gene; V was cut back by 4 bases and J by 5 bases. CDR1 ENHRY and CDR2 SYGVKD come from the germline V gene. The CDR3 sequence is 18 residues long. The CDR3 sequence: CAISATPGQGAQTGELFF. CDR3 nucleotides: TGTGCCATCAGTGCGACGCCGGGACAGGGGGCGCAGACCGGGGAGCTGTTTTTT.

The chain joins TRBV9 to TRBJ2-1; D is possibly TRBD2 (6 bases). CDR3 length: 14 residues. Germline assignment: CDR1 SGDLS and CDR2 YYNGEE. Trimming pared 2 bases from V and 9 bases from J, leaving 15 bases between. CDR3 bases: TGTGCCAGCAGCGTCCTGGACTACGTCGGTGAGCAGTTCTTC. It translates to CASSVLDYVGEQFF.

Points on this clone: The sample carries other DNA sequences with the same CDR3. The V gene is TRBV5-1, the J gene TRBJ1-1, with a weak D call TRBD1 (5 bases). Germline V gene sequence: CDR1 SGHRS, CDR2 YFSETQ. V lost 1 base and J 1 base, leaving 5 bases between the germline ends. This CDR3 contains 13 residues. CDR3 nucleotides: TGCGCCAGCAGCTTGACAGGGAACACTGAAGCTTTCTTT. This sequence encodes CASSLTGNTEAFF.

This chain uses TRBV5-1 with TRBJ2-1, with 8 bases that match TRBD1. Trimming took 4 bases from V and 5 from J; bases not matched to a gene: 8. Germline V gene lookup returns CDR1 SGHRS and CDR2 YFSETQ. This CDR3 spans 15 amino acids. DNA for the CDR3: TGCGCCAGCAGCCAAATGACAGGGGCGGACAATGAGCAGTTCTTC. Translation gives CASSQMTGADNEQFF.

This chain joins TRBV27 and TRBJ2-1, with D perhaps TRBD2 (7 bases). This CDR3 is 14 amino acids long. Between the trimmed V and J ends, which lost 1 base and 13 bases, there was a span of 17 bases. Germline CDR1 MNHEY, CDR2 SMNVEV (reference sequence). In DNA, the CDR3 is TGTGCCAGCAGTTTATTAGAGGGGGGGACTACCCAGTTCTTC. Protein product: CASSLLEGGTTQFF.

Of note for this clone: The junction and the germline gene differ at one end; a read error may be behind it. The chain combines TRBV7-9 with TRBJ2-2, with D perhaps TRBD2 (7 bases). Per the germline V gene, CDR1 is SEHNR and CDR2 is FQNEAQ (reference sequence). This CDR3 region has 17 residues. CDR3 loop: CSSSLGRGAMNTGELFF. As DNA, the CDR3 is TGTTCCAGCAGCTTAGGTCGGGGGGCGATGAACACCGGGGAGCTGTTTTTT.

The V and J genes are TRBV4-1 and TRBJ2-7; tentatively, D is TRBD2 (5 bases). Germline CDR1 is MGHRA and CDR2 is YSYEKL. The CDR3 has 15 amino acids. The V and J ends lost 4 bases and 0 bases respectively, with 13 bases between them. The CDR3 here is CASSPNGGSSYEQYF. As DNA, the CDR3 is TGCGCCAGCAGCCCGAACGGTGGGAGCTCCTACGAGCAGTACTTC.

The chain's CDR3 is CASRGDRRNSPLHF. CDR3 DNA sequence: TGTGCCAGCAGGGGGGACAGGAGAAATTCACCCCTCCACTTT. The gene calls are TRBV6-5 and TRBJ1-6; 8 bases line up with TRBD1. Germline loops: CDR1 MNHEY, CDR2 SVGAGI. The V and J ends lost 6 bases and 7 bases, in that order; junction bases with no gene match: 5. This CDR3 is 14 amino acids long.

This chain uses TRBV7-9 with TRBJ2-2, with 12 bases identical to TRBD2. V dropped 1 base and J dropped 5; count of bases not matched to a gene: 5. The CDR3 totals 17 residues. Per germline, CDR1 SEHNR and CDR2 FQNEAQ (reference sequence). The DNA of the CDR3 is TGTGCCAGCAGCTTAGTGACTAGCGGGAGAGGTACCGGGGAGCTGTTTTTT. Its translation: CASSLVTSGRGTGELFF.

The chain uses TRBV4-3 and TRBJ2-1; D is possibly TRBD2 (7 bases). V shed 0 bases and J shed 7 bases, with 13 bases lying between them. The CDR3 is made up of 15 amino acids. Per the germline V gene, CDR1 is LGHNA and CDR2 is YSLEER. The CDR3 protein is CASSQDDGGRNEQFF. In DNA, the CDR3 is TGCGCCAGCAGCCAAGACGACGGGGGGCGGAATGAGCAGTTCTTC.

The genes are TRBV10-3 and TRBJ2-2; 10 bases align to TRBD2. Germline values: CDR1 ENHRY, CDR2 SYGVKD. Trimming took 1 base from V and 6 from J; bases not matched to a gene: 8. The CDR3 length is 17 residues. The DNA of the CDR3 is TGTGCCATCAGTGAGTGGCAGCGGGAGGGCCTGGCCGGGGAGCTGTTTTTT. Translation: CAISEWQREGLAGELFF.

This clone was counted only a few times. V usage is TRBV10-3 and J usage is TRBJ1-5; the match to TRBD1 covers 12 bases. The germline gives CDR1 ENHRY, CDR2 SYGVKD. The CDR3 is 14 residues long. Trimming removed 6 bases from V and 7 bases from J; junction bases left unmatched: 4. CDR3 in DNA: TGTGCCATCAGGGGGGACAGGGGGCCCCAGCCCCAGCATTTT. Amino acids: CAIRGDRGPQPQHF.